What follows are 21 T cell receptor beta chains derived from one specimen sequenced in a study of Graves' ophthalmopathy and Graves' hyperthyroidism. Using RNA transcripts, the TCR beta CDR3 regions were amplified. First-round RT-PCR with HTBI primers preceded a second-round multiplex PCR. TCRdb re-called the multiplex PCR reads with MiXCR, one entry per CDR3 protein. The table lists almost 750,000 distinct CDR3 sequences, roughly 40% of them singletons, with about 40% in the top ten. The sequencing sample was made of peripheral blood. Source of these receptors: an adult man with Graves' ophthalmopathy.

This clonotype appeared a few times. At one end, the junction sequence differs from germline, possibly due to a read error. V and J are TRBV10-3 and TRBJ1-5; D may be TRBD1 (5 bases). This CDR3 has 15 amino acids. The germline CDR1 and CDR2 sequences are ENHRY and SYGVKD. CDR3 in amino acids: CASSDHYRINQPQHF. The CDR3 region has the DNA TGTGCCAGCAGTGATCACTACAGGATCAATCAGCCCCAGCATTTT.

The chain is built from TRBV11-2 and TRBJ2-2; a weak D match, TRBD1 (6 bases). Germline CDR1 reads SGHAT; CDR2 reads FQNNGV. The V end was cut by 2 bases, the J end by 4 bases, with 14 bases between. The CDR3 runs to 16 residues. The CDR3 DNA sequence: TGTGCCAGCAGCTTATCACCAGGGGAGTTCACCGGGGAGCTGTTTTTT. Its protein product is CASSLSPGEFTGELFF.

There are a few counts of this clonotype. The CDR3 region is CSVRQSLSEQYF. The CDR3 bases are TGCAGCGTCAGACAGTCCCTTAGCGAGCAGTACTTC. The V gene is TRBV29-1, the J gene TRBJ2-7, with D tentatively TRBD1 (5 bases). V was pared by 6 bases and J by 6 bases, with 15 bases between. Germline V gives CDR1 SQVTM, CDR2 ANQGSEA. This CDR3 spans 12 amino acids.

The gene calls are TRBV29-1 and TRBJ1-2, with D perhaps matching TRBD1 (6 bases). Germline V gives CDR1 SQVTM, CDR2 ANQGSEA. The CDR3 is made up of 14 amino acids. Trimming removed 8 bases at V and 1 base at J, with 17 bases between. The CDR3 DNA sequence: TGCAGCCAAGATACCAGGGGCAATAACTATGGCTACACCTTC. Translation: CSQDTRGNNYGYTF.

In DNA form, the CDR3 reads TGTGCCAGCAGCGTCTCCGGTGGGGCTGAAGCTTTCTTT. Protein product: CASSVSGGAEAFF. This rearrangement joins TRBV7-3 to TRBJ1-1, with D unclear. The V gene's germline CDR1 is SGHTA and CDR2 FQGTGA. V lost 5 bases, J lost 6 bases, and 13 bases lay in between. CDR3 length: 13 residues.

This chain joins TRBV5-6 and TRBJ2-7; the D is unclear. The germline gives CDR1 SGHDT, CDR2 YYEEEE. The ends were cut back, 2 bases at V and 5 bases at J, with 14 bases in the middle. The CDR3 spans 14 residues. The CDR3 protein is CASSFLKGRHEQYF. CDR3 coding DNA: TGTGCCAGCAGCTTCCTTAAGGGCCGCCACGAGCAGTACTTC.

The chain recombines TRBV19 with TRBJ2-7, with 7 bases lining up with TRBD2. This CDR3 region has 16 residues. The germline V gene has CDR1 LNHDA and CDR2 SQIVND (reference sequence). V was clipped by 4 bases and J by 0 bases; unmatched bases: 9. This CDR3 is CASSTNNGRLSYEQYF. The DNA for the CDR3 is TGTGCCAGTAGTACTAATAACGGGAGGCTCTCCTACGAGCAGTACTTC.

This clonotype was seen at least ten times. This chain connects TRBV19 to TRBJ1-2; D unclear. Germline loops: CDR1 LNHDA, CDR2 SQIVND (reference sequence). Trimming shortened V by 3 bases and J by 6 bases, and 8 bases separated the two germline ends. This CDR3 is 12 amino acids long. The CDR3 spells CASSMVGDGYTF. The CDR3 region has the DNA TGTGCCAGTAGTATGGTTGGGGATGGCTACACCTTC. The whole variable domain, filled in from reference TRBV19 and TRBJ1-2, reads DGGITQSPKYLFRKEGQNVTLSCEQNLNHDAMYWYRQDPGQGLRLIYYSQIVNDFQKGDIAEGYSVSREKKESFPLTVTSAQKNPTAFYLCASSMVGDGYTFGSGTRLTVV.

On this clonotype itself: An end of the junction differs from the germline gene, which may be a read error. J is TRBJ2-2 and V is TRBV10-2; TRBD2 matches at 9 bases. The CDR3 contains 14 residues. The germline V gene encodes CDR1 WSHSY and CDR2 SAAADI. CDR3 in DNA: TGTGCCAGCAGTTGGCTAGCGGGAACCGGGGAGCTGTTTTTT. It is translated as CASSWLAGTGELFF.

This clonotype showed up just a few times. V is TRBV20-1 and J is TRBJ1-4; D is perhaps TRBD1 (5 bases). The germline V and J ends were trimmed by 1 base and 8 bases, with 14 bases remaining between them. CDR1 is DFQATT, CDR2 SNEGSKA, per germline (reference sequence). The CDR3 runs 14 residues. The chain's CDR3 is CSARVRQSLEKLFF. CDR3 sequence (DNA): TGCAGTGCTAGAGTAAGACAGTCGTTGGAAAAACTGTTTTTT.

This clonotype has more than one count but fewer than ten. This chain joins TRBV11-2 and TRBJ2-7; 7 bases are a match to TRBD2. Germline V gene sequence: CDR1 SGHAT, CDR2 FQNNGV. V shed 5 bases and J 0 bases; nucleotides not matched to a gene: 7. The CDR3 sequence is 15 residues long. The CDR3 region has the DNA TGTGCCAGCAGCCCCGGACTAGACAGCTCCTACGAGCAGTACTTC. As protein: CASSPGLDSSYEQYF.

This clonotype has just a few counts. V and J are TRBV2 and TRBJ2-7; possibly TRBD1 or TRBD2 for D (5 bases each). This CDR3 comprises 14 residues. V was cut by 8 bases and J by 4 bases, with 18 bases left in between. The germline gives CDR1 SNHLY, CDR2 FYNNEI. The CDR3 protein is CASGASRTLYEQYF. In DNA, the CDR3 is TGTGCCAGCGGGGCTAGCAGAACTTTATACGAGCAGTACTTC. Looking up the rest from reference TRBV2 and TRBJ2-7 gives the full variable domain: EPEVTQTPSHQVTQMGQEVILRCVPISNHLYFYWYRQILGQKVEFLVSFYNNEISEKSEIFDDQFSVERPDGSNFTLKIRSTKLEDSAMYFCASGASRTLYEQYFGPGTRLTVT.

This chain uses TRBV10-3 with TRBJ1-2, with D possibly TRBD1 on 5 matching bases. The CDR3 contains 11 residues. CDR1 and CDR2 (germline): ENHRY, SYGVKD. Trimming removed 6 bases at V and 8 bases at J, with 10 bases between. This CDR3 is CAIRSGAGYTF. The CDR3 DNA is TGTGCCATCAGGAGCGGGGCCGGCTACACCTTC.

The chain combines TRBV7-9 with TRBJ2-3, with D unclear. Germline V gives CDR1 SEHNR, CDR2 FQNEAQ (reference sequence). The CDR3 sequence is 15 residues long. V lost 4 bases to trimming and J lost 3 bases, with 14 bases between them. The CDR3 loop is CASSSRLYTTDTQYF. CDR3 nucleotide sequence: TGTGCCAGCAGCTCCCGCTTGTACACGACAGATACGCAGTATTTT.

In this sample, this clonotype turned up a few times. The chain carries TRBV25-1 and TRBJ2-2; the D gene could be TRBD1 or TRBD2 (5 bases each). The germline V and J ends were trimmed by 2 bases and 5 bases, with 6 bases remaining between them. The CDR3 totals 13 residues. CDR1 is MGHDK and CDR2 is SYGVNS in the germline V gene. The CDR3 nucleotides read TGTGCCAGCAGTGAAGAGGGGACCGGGGAGCTGTTTTTT. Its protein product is CASSEEGTGELFF. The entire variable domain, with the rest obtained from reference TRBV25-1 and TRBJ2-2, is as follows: EADIYQTPRYLVIGTGKKITLECSQTMGHDKMYWYQQDPGMELHLIHYSYGVNSTEKGDLSSESTVSRIRTEHFPLTLESARPSHTSQYLCASSEEGTGELFFGEGSRLTVL.

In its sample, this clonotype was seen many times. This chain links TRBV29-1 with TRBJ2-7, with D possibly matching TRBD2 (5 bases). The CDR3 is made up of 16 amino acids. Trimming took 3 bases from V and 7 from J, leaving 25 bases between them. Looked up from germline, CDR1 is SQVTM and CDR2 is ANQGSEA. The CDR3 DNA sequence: TGCAGCGTTGACGGGTCCTCTCGCGGGCCGGATATGGAGCAGTACTTC. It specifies CSVDGSSRGPDMEQYF.

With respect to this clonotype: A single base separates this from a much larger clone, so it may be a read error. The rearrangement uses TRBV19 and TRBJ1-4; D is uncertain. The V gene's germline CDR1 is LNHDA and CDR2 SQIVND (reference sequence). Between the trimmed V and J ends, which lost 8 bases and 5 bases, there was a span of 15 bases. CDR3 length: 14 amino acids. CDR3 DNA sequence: TGTGCCAGTTGTGGTTCGCGGCAGAATGAAAAACTGTTTTTT. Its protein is CASCGSRQNEKLFF. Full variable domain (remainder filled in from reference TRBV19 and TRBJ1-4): DGGITQSPKYLFRKEGQNVTLSCEQNLNHDAMYWYRQDPGQGLRLIYYSQIVNDFQKGDIAEGYSVSREKKESFPLTVTSAQKNPTAFYLCASCGSRQNEKLFFGSGTQLSVL.

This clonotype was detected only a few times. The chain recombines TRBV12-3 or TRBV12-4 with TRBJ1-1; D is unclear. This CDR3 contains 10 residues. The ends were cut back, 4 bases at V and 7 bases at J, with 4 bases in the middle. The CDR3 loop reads CASSSDEAFF. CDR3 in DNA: TGTGCCAGCAGTTCGGATGAAGCTTTCTTT.

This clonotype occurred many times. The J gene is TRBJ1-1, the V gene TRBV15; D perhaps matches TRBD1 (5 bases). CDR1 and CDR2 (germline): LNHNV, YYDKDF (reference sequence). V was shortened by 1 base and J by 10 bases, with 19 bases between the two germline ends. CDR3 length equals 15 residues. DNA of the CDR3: TGTGCCACCAGCAGAGGGGGAGGACAAGTCGTTCGAGCTTTCTTT. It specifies CATSRGGGQVVRAFF. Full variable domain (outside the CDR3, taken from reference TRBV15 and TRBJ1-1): DAMVIQNPRYQVTQFGKPVTLSCSQTLNHNVMYWYQQKSSQAPKLLFHYYDKDFNNEADTPDNFQSRRPNTSFCFLDIRSPGLGDTAMYLCATSRGGGQVVRAFFGQGTRLTVV.

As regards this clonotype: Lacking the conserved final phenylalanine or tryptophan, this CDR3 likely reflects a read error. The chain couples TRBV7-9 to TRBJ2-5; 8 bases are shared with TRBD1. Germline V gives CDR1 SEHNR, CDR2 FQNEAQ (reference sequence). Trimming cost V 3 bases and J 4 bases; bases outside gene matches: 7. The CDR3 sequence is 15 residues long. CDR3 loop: CASSFLGQGGETQYC. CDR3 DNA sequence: TGTGCCAGCAGCTTCCTAGGACAGGGTGGAGAGACCCAGTACTGC.

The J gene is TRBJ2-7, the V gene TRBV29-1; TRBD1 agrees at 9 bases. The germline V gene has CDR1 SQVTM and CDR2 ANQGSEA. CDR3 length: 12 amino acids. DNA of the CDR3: TGCAGTCCGTTACAGGGGGCGGTTGAGCAGTACTTC. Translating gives CSPLQGAVEQYF.